This T cell receptor (beta chain) appears in the sequencing data of a study of T cells in Graves' hyperthyroidism and ophthalmopathy. Points from the study as a whole: Blood shared most expanded thyroid clonotypes above 0.001.

Ophthalmopathy patients showed a Clinical Activity Score of at least 3, NOSPECS grade of at least 4 and duration under 3 months. Researchers amplified the TCR beta CDR3 regions from RNA transcripts. In the first-round RT-PCR of the TCR CDR3, the HTBI primer set was used. TCRdb redid the calling of the multiplex PCR reads with MiXCR, one entry per CDR3 protein. This sample has over 350,000 distinct CDR3 sequences; roughly 14% occur once, and the top ten carry less than 15%. The CDR3 is made up of 15 amino acids. Germline V gene lookup returns CDR1 MNHEY and CDR2 SMNVEV (reference sequence). V dropped 6 bases and J dropped 7; count of bases not matched to a gene: 10. Comment on this clonotype: Its antigen is as yet unknown.

This clonotype was obtained from a man aged 18 to 30 with Graves' ophthalmopathy. The chain has TRBV27 and TRBJ2-3; 10 positions agree with TRBD2. The sequenced material came from blood. The CDR3 nucleotides are TGTGCCAGCAGGCGGTCCCTAGCGGGAGAGCATACGCAGTATTTT. Protein product: CASRRSLAGEHTQYF.